This T cell receptor (beta chain) was identified during a study of T cells after yellow fever vaccination. The V end was cut by 2 bases, the J end by 2 bases, with 10 bases between. CDR1 DFQATT and CDR2 SNEGSKA come from the germline V gene (reference sequence). The CDR3 is 13 amino acids. The sample holds many counts of this clonotype. TCRdb ran MiXCR on the 5' RACE reads and lists one entry per CDR3 protein. Among over 10,000 distinct CDR3 sequences listed, more than 4.5% were seen once. The sequences come from PBMCs, either bulk or a sorted T-cell subset (CD4+, CD8+, memory, or dextramer-sorted; not recorded which), collected 45 days after the yellow fever booster vaccination. The source is a man aged 30 to 39 who received the YFV17D yellow fever vaccine. The rearrangement joins TRBV20-1 to TRBJ2-7; D gene uncertain. The CDR3 DNA is TGCAGTGCTAGATCTGGGCCAGCCTACGAGCAGTACTTC. The encoded protein is CSARSGPAYEQYF.